This note documents a single TCR beta chain sequence. Its antigen is unidentified. CDR3 length: 13 residues. Germline V gene lookup returns CDR1 LNHNV and CDR2 YYDKDF (reference sequence). V lost 0 bases and J 9 bases, leaving 11 bases between the germline ends. The data are from a study of yellow fever vaccine responses in identical twins. Whole-study findings and limits: Vaccine T cell responses of twins reportedly seemed partly convergent and partly personalized.

TCRdb passed the RT-PCR reads through MiXCR, listing each CDR3 protein once. In the table there are roughly 3,800 distinct CDR3 sequences, roughly 89% of which are singletons. The J gene is TRBJ1-1, the V gene TRBV15; D uncertain. This clonotype originated in a woman aged 18-35 years who received the yellow fever vaccine. The sequencing here drew on T cells from blood (PBMCs), unsorted or a sorted subset (not recorded which), taken before or after yellow fever vaccination (not recorded which). The CDR3 loop is CATSRDGGVQAFF. The CDR3 DNA sequence: TGTGCCACCAGCAGAGATGGCGGGGTCCAAGCTTTCTTT.